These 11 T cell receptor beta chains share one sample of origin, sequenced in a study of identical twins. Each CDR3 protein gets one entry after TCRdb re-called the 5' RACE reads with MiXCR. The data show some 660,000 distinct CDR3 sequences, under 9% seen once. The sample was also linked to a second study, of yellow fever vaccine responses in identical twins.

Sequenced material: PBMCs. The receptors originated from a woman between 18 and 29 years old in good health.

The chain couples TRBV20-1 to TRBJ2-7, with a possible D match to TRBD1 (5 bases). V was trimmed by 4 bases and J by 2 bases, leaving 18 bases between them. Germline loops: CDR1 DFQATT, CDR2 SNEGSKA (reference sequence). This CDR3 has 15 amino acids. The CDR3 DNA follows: TGCAGTGCTATACGCCTTTTAGACAGAGCCTACGAGCAGTACTTC. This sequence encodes CSAIRLLDRAYEQYF.

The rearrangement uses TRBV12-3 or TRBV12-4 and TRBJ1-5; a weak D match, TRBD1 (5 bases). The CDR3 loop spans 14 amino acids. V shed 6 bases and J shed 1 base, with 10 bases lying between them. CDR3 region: CASRQDRSNQPQHF. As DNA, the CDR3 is TGTGCCAGCAGGCAAGACAGAAGCAATCAGCCCCAGCATTTT.

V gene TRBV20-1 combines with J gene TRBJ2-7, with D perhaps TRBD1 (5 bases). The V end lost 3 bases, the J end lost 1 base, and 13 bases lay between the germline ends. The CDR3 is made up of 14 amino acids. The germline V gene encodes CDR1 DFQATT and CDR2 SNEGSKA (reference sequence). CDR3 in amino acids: CSASRQLISYEQYF. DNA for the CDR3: TGCAGTGCTAGTAGACAGTTAATTTCCTACGAGCAGTACTTC.

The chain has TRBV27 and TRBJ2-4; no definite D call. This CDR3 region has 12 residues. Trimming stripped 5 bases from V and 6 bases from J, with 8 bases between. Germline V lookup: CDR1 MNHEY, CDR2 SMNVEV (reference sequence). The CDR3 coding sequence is TGTGCCAGCAGTACAGTCGGAAACATTCAGTACTTC. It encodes CASSTVGNIQYF.

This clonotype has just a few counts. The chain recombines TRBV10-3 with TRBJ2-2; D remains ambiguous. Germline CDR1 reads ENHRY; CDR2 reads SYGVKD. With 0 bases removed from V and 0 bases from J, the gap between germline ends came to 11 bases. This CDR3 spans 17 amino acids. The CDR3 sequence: CAISESLARANTGELFF. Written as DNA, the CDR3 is TGTGCCATCAGTGAGTCGCTGGCGAGAGCGAACACCGGGGAGCTGTTTTTT.

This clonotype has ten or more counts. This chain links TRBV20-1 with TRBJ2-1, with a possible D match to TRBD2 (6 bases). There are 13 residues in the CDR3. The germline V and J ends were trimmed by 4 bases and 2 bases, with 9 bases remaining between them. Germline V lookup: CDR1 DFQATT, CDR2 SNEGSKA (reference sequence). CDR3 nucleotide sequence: TGCAGTGCTAAGGCTAGCGCCTACAATGAGCAGTTCTTC. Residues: CSAKASAYNEQFF.

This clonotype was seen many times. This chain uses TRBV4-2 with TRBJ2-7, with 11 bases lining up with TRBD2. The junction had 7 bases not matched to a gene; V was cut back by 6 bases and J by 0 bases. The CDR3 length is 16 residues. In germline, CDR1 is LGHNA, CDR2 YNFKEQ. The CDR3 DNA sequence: TGTGCCAGCAGAGTAACTAGCGGGAGCAACTCCTACGAGCAGTACTTC. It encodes CASRVTSGSNSYEQYF.

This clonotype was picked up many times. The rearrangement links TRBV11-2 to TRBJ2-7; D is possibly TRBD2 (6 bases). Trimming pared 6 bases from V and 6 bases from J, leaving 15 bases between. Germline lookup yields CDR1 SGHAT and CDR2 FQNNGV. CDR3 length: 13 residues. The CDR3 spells CASSFPTSPEQYF. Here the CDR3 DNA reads TGTGCCAGCAGTTTCCCCACTAGCCCCGAGCAGTACTTC.

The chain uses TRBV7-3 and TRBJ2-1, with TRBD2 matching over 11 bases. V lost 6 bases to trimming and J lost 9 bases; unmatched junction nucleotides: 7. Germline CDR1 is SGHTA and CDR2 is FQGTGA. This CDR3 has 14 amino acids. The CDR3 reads CASRPGTSGSEQFF. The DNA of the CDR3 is TGTGCCAGCAGACCCGGGACTAGCGGAAGTGAGCAGTTCTTC. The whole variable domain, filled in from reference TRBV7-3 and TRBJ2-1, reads GAGVSQTPSNKVTEKGKYVELRCDPISGHTALYWYRQSLGQGPEFLIYFQGTGAADDSGLPNDRFFAVRPEGSVSTLKIQRTERGDSAVYLCASRPGTSGSEQFFGPGTRLTVL.

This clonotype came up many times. The CDR3 nucleotides are TGTGCCAGCAGTGATGTTGGGGAGGACAGGGTTGGAGGGGCCAACGTCCTGACTTTC. Protein: CASSDVGEDRVGGANVLTF. The gene calls are TRBV25-1 and TRBJ2-6; TRBD1 matches 8 bases. V gave up 3 bases and J gave up 4 bases; unmatched junction bases: 14. Germline V gene data show CDR1 as MGHDK and CDR2 as SYGVNS. This CDR3 has 19 residues.

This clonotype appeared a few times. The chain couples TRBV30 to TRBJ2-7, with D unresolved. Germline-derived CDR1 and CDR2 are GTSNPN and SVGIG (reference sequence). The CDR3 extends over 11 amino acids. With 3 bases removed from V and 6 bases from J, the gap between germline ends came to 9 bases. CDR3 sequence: CAWSASAEQYF. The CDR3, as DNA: TGTGCCTGGAGCGCCTCCGCCGAGCAGTACTTC.